This record covers a single T cell receptor beta chain. Its antigen is not identified. This entry comes from a study of T cells after yellow fever vaccination. Overall study: Low-cell-number fractions were prepared with SMART-Seq v4 Ultra Low Input. Study conclusions and caveats: FACS-sorted repertoires could contain abundant clonotypes contaminating from the bulk population. Booster sampling recovered most clones from primary vaccination (96% CD4, 80% to 90% CD8).

Trimming shortened V by 4 bases and J by 3 bases, and 19 bases separated the two germline ends. The CDR3 is made up of 17 amino acids. Germline values: CDR1 MGHRA, CDR2 YSYEKL. The 5'RACE template-switching step produced TCR cDNA and added a universal primer site and UMIs. TCRdb re-derived calls from the 5' RACE reads in MiXCR, one entry per CDR3 protein. The sample has under 200,000 distinct CDR3 sequences; about 11% are singletons. The sequence was obtained from a man aged 18 to 35 who received the YFV17D yellow fever vaccine. The V and J genes are TRBV4-1 and TRBJ2-1, with D tentatively TRBD2 (7 bases). Specimen: CD8+ T cells sorted from PBMCs, collected 15 days after the yellow fever booster vaccination. The CDR3, as DNA: TGCGCCAGCAGCCCCAGGGCGGGGAGGGGGTTCTACAATGAGCAGTTCTTC. Protein sequence: CASSPRAGRGFYNEQFF.